The 25 T cell receptor beta chains below were found in one sample sequenced in a study of blood T cell repertoires in COVID-19. Only in-frame clones appear in the TCRdb table, and some are missing; sequencing was by immunoSEQ multiplex PCR. Of approximately 58,000 clones listed, roughly 88% are singletons. The sequencing sample was made of peripheral blood. The receptor source for this set is a woman aged 55-69 years with acute or convalescent COVID-19.

The V gene is TRBV18, the J gene TRBJ1-5; D call uncertain. Germline-derived CDR1 and CDR2 are KGHSH and LQKENI. The V end was cut by 8 bases, the J end by 1 base, with 9 bases between. There are 13 residues in the CDR3. This CDR3 reads CASPPESNQPQHF. DNA of the CDR3: TGTGCCAGCCCCCCGGAGAGCAATCAGCCCCAGCATTTT.

The chain couples TRBV2 to TRBJ1-1, with D unresolved. Germline lookup yields CDR1 SNHLY and CDR2 FYNNEI. Deletions cut 6 bases from V and 5 bases from J, with 19 bases between. This CDR3 is 15 amino acids long. The CDR3 bases are TGTGCCAGCAGGGAGTTGGGAGGGTTTGGTACTGAAGCTTTCTTT. Translated: CASRELGGFGTEAFF.

The gene calls are TRBV2 and TRBJ2-7; D perhaps matches TRBD2 (6 bases). Germline lookup yields CDR1 SNHLY and CDR2 FYNNEI. V was cut by 2 bases and J by 1 base, with 12 bases left in between. CDR3 length: 15 residues. Here the CDR3 DNA reads TGTGCCAGCAGTGAAAGTGGGGGGTCTTCCTACGAGCAGTACTTC. It is translated as CASSESGGSSYEQYF.

The chain recombines TRBV4-2 with TRBJ1-1; 10 bases map to TRBD1. Unmatched junction bases numbered 2, after V lost 1 base and J lost 3 bases. Germline CDR1 reads LGHNA; CDR2 reads YNFKEQ. The CDR3 has 15 amino acids. The CDR3 DNA sequence: TGTGCCAGCAGCCAAGGAGGACAGGGGGACACTGAAGCTTTCTTT. This encodes CASSQGGQGDTEAFF.

The rearrangement joins TRBV6-6 to TRBJ2-3, with 11 bases fitting TRBD2. CDR1 and CDR2 (germline): MNHNY, SVGAGI (reference sequence). The V segment lost 6 bases and the J segment 4 bases; nucleotides outside the gene matches: 3. This CDR3 spans 14 amino acids. This CDR3 reads CASSILAGADTQYF. In nucleotides, the CDR3 is TGTGCCAGCAGCATACTAGCGGGGGCAGATACGCAGTATTTT.

The chain joins TRBV2 to TRBJ1-1, with 7 bases lining up with TRBD1. Trimming cost V 5 bases and J 3 bases; bases outside gene matches: 6. There are 14 residues in the CDR3. Germline-derived CDR1 and CDR2 are SNHLY and FYNNEI. The CDR3 here is CASSPPTGDTEAFF. The CDR3 bases are TGTGCCAGCAGTCCCCCCACAGGGGACACTGAAGCTTTCTTT.

The chain combines TRBV6-4 with TRBJ2-7; D is possibly TRBD1 (6 bases). V was shortened by 8 bases and J by 4 bases, with 21 bases between the two germline ends. CDR1 MRHNA and CDR2 SNTAGT come from the germline V gene. This CDR3 is built from 15 residues. The CDR3 loop reads CASLIRDKGIYEQYF. In DNA form, the CDR3 reads TGTGCCAGCCTTATCCGGGACAAGGGGATTTACGAGCAGTACTTC.

The chain links TRBV12-3 or TRBV12-4 to TRBJ2-3; D might be TRBD2 (5 bases). The CDR3 loop spans 13 amino acids. Trimming cost V 3 bases and J 3 bases, with 7 bases left between them. CDR3 coding DNA: TGTGCCAGCAGTTTGGAGGTGACAGATACGCAGTATTTT. This gives the protein CASSLEVTDTQYF.

The chain recombines TRBV11-2 with TRBJ2-7, with 11 bases lining up with TRBD2. CDR1 is SGHAT, CDR2 FQNNGV, per germline. V lost 5 bases, J lost 7 bases, and 7 bases stayed unmatched. The CDR3 runs 14 residues. CDR3 DNA: TGTGCCAGCAGCGTCGGGACTAGCGGCGGAGAGCAGTACTTC. This codes for CASSVGTSGGEQYF.

The chain has TRBV19 and TRBJ2-2; the D is unclear. V lost 6 bases to trimming and J lost 2 bases, with 7 bases between them. CDR3 length: 13 residues. Germline assignment: CDR1 LNHDA and CDR2 SQIVND (reference sequence). The CDR3 here is CASRPRNTGELFF. CDR3 nucleotide sequence: TGTGCCAGTAGGCCTAGAAACACCGGGGAGCTGTTTTTT.

V and J are TRBV2 and TRBJ1-4; 7 bases map to TRBD1. There are 15 residues in the CDR3. V was clipped by 4 bases and J by 6 bases; unmatched bases: 8. The germline V gene has CDR1 SNHLY and CDR2 FYNNEI. In DNA, the CDR3 is TGTGCCAGCAGTGTTGAGGACAGGCGAGATGAAAAACTGTTTTTT. Protein: CASSVEDRRDEKLFF.

This clone was detected once. The genes are TRBV3-1 (or the pseudogene TRBV3-2) and TRBJ1-2; TRBD1 might be the D (5 bases). The V gene's germline CDR1 is LGHDT and CDR2 YNNKEL (reference sequence). V lost 1 base to trimming and J lost 8 bases, with 14 bases between them. The CDR3 loop spans 14 amino acids. In DNA, the CDR3 is TGTGCCAGCAGCCAAGGGGCAGGGCCAGGCGGCTACACCTTC. It is translated as CASSQGAGPGGYTF.

In the case of this clone: The identical CDR3 is also encoded by other nucleotide sequences in the sample. This chain links TRBV5-1 with TRBJ1-5; 8 nucleotides line up with TRBD1. The germline V gene has CDR1 SGHRS and CDR2 YFSETQ. The CDR3 runs to 14 residues. V gave up 2 bases and J gave up 5 bases; unmatched junction bases: 3. CDR3 sequence reads: CASSLSGGDQPQHF. CDR3 sequence (DNA): TGCGCCAGCAGCTTATCAGGGGGCGATCAGCCCCAGCATTTT.

The rearrangement uses TRBV5-1 and TRBJ2-5, with 12 bases that match TRBD1. Germline V CDR1 and CDR2: SGHRS, YFSETQ. With V trimmed by 4 bases and J by 0 bases, 4 bases remained unmatched. The CDR3 spans 16 residues. This CDR3 reads CASSPGTGGYQETQYF. The CDR3, as DNA: TGCGCCAGCAGCCCCGGGACAGGGGGCTACCAAGAGACCCAGTACTTC.

In this sample, this clone turned up a few times. This sequence joins TRBV7-2 and TRBJ2-2; TRBD1 matches 10 bases. V gave up 4 bases and J gave up 5 bases; unmatched junction bases: 7. Germline V gene lookup returns CDR1 SGHTA and CDR2 FQGNSA. The CDR3 spans 16 residues. The CDR3: CASSSGQGWMTGELFF. For the CDR3, the DNA is TGTGCCAGCAGCTCGGGACAGGGGTGGATGACCGGGGAGCTGTTTTTT.

The chain employs TRBV5-1 and TRBJ2-1, with 15 bases matching TRBD2. This CDR3 has 17 residues. The trim removed 4 bases at V and 0 bases at J, leaving 2 bases unmatched. Germline V gene sequence: CDR1 SGHRS, CDR2 YFSETQ. Written as DNA, the CDR3 is TGCGCCAGCAGCGGGACTAGCGGGGGGACCTCCTACAATGAGCAGTTCTTC. Translated, it gives CASSGTSGGTSYNEQFF.

The chain carries TRBV10-2 and TRBJ1-5; possibly TRBD1 for D (6 bases). The CDR3 runs to 18 residues. In germline, CDR1 is WSHSY, CDR2 SAAADI. V gave up 7 bases and J gave up 0 bases, with 22 bases separating them. The CDR3 is CASTQGTPNSFSNQPQHF. As DNA, the CDR3 is TGCGCCAGCACCCAAGGGACACCGAACTCATTTAGCAATCAGCCCCAGCATTTT.

This chain uses TRBV4-1 with TRBJ2-7, with D possibly TRBD2 on 6 matching bases. Trimming pared 0 bases from V and 0 bases from J, leaving 12 bases between. Per germline, CDR1 MGHRA and CDR2 YSYEKL. This CDR3 is 16 amino acids long. CDR3 DNA: TGCGCCAGCAGCCAAGATCAGGCGGGGAACTCCTACGAGCAGTACTTC. Translating gives CASSQDQAGNSYEQYF.

This clone is a singleton in its sample. The rearrangement uses TRBV24-1 and TRBJ1-1; D unresolved. Trimming stripped 5 bases from V and 1 base from J, with 10 bases between. The germline CDR1 and CDR2 sequences are KGHDR and SFDVKD. CDR3 size: 14 residues. The CDR3 nucleotides read TGTGCCACCAGTGCGTCCAGTAAGAACACTGAAGCTTTCTTT. Translation gives CATSASSKNTEAFF.

This chain joins TRBV9 and TRBJ1-3, with 11 bases aligning to TRBD1. The germline V gene has CDR1 SGDLS and CDR2 YYNGEE. The CDR3 spans 18 residues. J gave up 2 bases and V 4 bases, and 11 bases lay outside the gene matches. The CDR3 coding sequence is TGTGCCAGCAGCTTCCGGACAGGGGGCGCGATGACTGGAAACACCATATATTTT. Translated: CASSFRTGGAMTGNTIYF. Full variable domain (missing parts from reference TRBV9 and TRBJ1-3): DSGVTQTPKHLITATGQRVTLRCSPRSGDLSVYWYQQSLDQGLQFLIQYYNGEERAKGNILERFSAQQFPDLHSELNLSSLELGDSALYFCASSFRTGGAMTGNTIYFGEGSWLTVV.

The rearrangement uses TRBV11-1 and TRBJ1-1, with D tentatively TRBD1 (5 bases). The V end lost 6 bases, the J end lost 6 bases, and 14 bases lay between the germline ends. The CDR3 length is 13 residues. CDR1 SGHAT and CDR2 FQDESV come from the germline V gene (reference sequence). The CDR3 nucleotides read TGTGCCAGCAGTTTTCGGGGGTTTCCTGAAGCTTTCTTT. As protein: CASSFRGFPEAFF.

This clone was counted between two and nine times. The chain links TRBV29-1 to TRBJ2-7; D not certain. There are 13 residues in the CDR3. The V gene's germline CDR1 is SQVTM and CDR2 ANQGSEA. Trimming stripped 1 base from V and 0 bases from J, with 7 bases between. The CDR3 here is CSVEVTPSYEQYF. CDR3 DNA sequence: TGCAGCGTTGAAGTGACTCCCTCCTACGAGCAGTACTTC.

The chain is built from TRBV10-3 and TRBJ1-1; no definite D call. The CDR3 runs to 13 residues. V was clipped by 8 bases and J by 4 bases, with 14 bases between them. Germline CDR1 reads ENHRY; CDR2 reads SYGVKD. CDR3 coding DNA: TGTGCCATCTCGGCAGAGGGAACCACTGAAGCTTTCTTT. Translated, it gives CAISAEGTTEAFF.

This clone appeared a single time. The chain joins TRBV12-3 or TRBV12-4 to TRBJ2-5, with TRBD2 as a possible D gene (6 bases). V was pared by 5 bases and J by 7 bases, with 14 bases between. This CDR3 has 13 residues. In DNA, the CDR3 is TGTGCCAGCAGTCCGGGACTCATGGTGACCCAGTACTTC. Its translation is CASSPGLMVTQYF.

The CDR3 DNA reads TGTGCCAGCAGCCAAGCACAGTTCACTGAAGCTTTCTTT. Protein product: CASSQAQFTEAFF. V gene TRBV4-2 combines with J gene TRBJ1-1; D is ambiguous. CDR1 is LGHNA and CDR2 is YNFKEQ in the germline V gene. Between the trimmed V and J ends, which lost 1 base and 4 bases, there was a span of 7 bases. This CDR3 comprises 13 residues.